This entry lists 11 T cell receptor beta chains sequenced from one sample in a study of blood T cells in healthy people across ages. Primed by a sample-barcoded 5' primer and a J-beta primer mix, a second PCR proceeded for 7 to 11 cycles. TCRdb passed the 5' RACE reads through MiXCR, listing each CDR3 protein once. The sample contains about a million distinct CDR3 sequences, roughly 52% of which appear only once. Sequenced sample: blood. The receptor source for this set is a man younger than 40 in good health.

This clonotype came up a few times. This chain's CDR3 is CASSYNDVKETQYF. The CDR3 coding sequence is TGTGCCAGCAGTTATAACGACGTTAAGGAGACCCAGTACTTC. The genes are TRBV6-2 or TRBV6-3 and TRBJ2-7; D uncertain. The DNA end lines up better with TRBJ2-5; the J call may be wrong. CDR1 and CDR2 from the germline V gene are MNHEY and SVGEGT. CDR3 size: 14 residues.

With regard to this clonotype: Relative to the germline gene, one junction end is altered; a read error may explain this. The CDR3, as DNA: TGTGCCACCAGCAGTGTGGACAGCCAAGAGACCCAGCACTTC. Encoded protein: CATSSVDSQETQHF. V is TRBV15 and J is TRBJ2-5, with a possible D match to TRBD1 (6 bases). The germline V gene has CDR1 LNHNV and CDR2 YYDKDF (reference sequence). CDR3 size: 14 residues.

V gene TRBV20-1 combines with J gene TRBJ1-2; the D gene is possibly TRBD1 (5 bases). Trimming shortened V by 3 bases and J by 4 bases, and 6 bases separated the two germline ends. The V gene's germline CDR1 is DFQATT and CDR2 SNEGSKA (reference sequence). This CDR3 is 11 amino acids long. For the CDR3, the DNA is TGCAGTGCTAGTGGGGCCTATGGCTACACCTTC. Translation: CSASGAYGYTF.

Concerning this clonotype: This sequence may be a read error, since a much larger clone differs from it by one base. The chain combines TRBV20-1 with TRBJ2-3; D perhaps matches TRBD1 (6 bases). CDR3 length: 13 residues. CDR1 is DFQATT and CDR2 is SNEGSKA in the germline V gene (reference sequence). Here the CDR3 DNA reads TGCTGTGTCTGTGTGGGGGCGCAAGATACGCAGTATTTT. It translates to CCVCVGAQDTQYF.

In its sample, this clonotype was seen once. This chain links TRBV30 with TRBJ2-5; no clear D. Germline CDR1 GTSNPN, CDR2 SVGIG (reference sequence). Trimming removed 3 bases from V and 0 bases from J, with 5 bases in between. This CDR3 spans 12 amino acids. The CDR3 DNA sequence: TGTGCCTGGAGGGCCTACCAAGAGACCCAGTACTTC. This gives the protein CAWRAYQETQYF.

This sequence joins TRBV20-1 and TRBJ2-2, with 9 bases matching TRBD1. Looked up from germline, CDR1 is DFQATT and CDR2 is SNEGSKA (reference sequence). The junction had 4 bases not matched to a gene; V was cut back by 3 bases and J by 5 bases. This CDR3 spans 14 amino acids. The CDR3 DNA is TGCAGTGCTAGGGGACAGGGCAGGACCGGGGAGCTGTTTTTT. It is translated as CSARGQGRTGELFF.

The genes are TRBV28 and TRBJ2-5, with TRBD2 matching over 12 bases. The CDR3 totals 15 residues. Unmatched junction bases numbered 5, after V lost 5 bases and J lost 4 bases. The germline V gene has CDR1 MDHEN and CDR2 SYDVKM. CDR3 protein: CASSPQLAGGETQYF. The CDR3 nucleotides are TGTGCCAGCAGTCCTCAACTAGCGGGGGGAGAGACCCAGTACTTC.

In this sample, this clonotype turned up once. With a much larger clone just one base away, this may be a read error. The chain uses TRBV20-1 and TRBJ2-5, with 7 positions matching TRBD1. This CDR3 region has 12 residues. Germline CDR1 and CDR2: DFQATT and SNEGSKA (reference sequence). J was trimmed by 6 bases and V by 5 bases; bases with no gene match: 6. The CDR3 bases are TGCAGTGCTGACAGGGAACGAAAGACCCAGTACTTC. Residues: CSADRERKTQYF.

This clonotype was detected ten times or more. This chain joins TRBV7-9 and TRBJ2-5; D gene unclear. Germline CDR1 and CDR2: SEHNR and FQNEAQ (reference sequence). Trimming removed 5 bases from V and 3 bases from J, with 4 bases in between. The CDR3 runs to 11 residues. The CDR3 sequence: CASSAKETQYF. CDR3 coding DNA: TGTGCCAGCAGCGCGAAAGAGACCCAGTACTTC.

This clonotype was seen only a few times. This chain uses TRBV6-6 with TRBJ2-3, with 8 bases fitting TRBD2. Germline trimming cut 5 bases from V and 1 base from J; bases unmatched to any gene: 8. The CDR3 is 16 amino acids. Germline CDR1 and CDR2: MNHNY and SVGAGI (reference sequence). CDR3 residues: CASSQRRGVGTDTQYF. The CDR3 DNA follows: TGTGCCAGCAGTCAGCGGCGGGGGGTCGGCACAGATACGCAGTATTTT.

This clonotype was counted many times. The V gene is TRBV2, the J gene TRBJ1-5; unclear D gene. The V end was cut by 3 bases, the J end by 9 bases, with 18 bases between. CDR3 size: 15 residues. Germline CDR1 and CDR2: SNHLY and FYNNEI. CDR3: CASSEFMGTSGPQHF. The CDR3 DNA sequence: TGTGCCAGCAGTGAGTTCATGGGCACTTCAGGGCCCCAGCATTTT.